This is a list of T cell receptor beta chains from one sample in a study of blood T cells in healthy people across ages. Via MiXCR, TCRdb re-called the 5' RACE reads, giving one row per CDR3 protein. Among 780,000 or so distinct CDR3 sequences, about 61% were seen once, and the ten largest hold 25% to 30%. Material for sequencing was blood. Receptors were obtained from a middle-aged man in good health. Each CDR3 is given with its conserved first and last residue. A D gene is named only where the DNA matches it firmly. Size is stated for part of the rows, as once, few or many counts, or as a class when the clone is expanded.

J | D | V | size | DNA | CDR3
TRBJ2-7 | - | TRBV9 | - | TGTGCCAGCAGCGTAGCTGGGGGAAGGGTTTACGAGCAGTACTTC | CASSVAGGRVYEQYF
TRBJ2-3 | TRBD2 | TRBV29-1 | few | TGCAGCGTTGCCGGGACTAGCGGGGATACGCAGTATTTT | CSVAGTSGDTQYF
TRBJ2-6 | - | TRBV6-2/TRBV6-3 | - | TGTGCCAGCAGTTACAACGTCAGACTGAGACACCGAACCTCTGGGGCCAACGTCCTGACTTTC | CASSYNVRLRHRTSGANVLTF
TRBJ2-1 | - | TRBV7-9 | - | TGTGCCAGCAGCTCCCACATCCTCCGAACTGGGGCCCCCAATGAGCAGTTCTTC | CASSSHILRTGAPNEQFF
TRBJ2-1 | - | TRBV12-3/TRBV12-4 | few | TGTGCCAGCGGTTGGGGGGCTTTCTACAATGAGCAGTTCTTC | CASGWGAFYNEQFF
TRBJ2-3 | - | TRBV20-1 | - | TGCAGTGCTAGATACGTTGGGAATACGCAGTATTTT | CSARYVGNTQYF
TRBJ1-1 | - | TRBV6-6 | once | TGTGCCAGCAGTTCTTTCACGAGCACTGAAGCTTTCTTT | CASSSFTSTEAFF
TRBJ1-1 | - | TRBV20-1 | - | TGCAGTGCTAAAGGGACGGGGGCTGAAGCTTTCTTT | CSAKGTGAEAFF
TRBJ2-2 | TRBD2 | TRBV4-1 | few | TGCGCCAGCAGCCAAGCTCGGGTGACTAGCTCCAAATCGGACACCGGGGAGCTGTTTTTT | CASSQARVTSSKSDTGELFF
TRBJ2-3 | - | TRBV10-3 | few | TGTGCCATCAGTGAGGCCACAGATACGCAGTATTTT | CAISEATDTQYF
TRBJ1-2 | TRBD1 | TRBV6-2/TRBV6-3 | - | TGTGCCAGCAGACAGGGGGCCGGTGGCTACACCTTC | CASRQGAGGYTF
TRBJ2-1 | - | TRBV3-1 | once | TGTGCCAGCAGCCAAGAATGGCTAGCGCAGTTCTTC | CASSQEWLAQFF
TRBJ2-7 | TRBD1 | TRBV20-1 | - | TGCAGTGCAAGGACAGGGGTCTTCTACGAGCAGTACTTC | CSARTGVFYEQYF
TRBJ2-3 | TRBD2 | TRBV20-1 | - | TGCAGTGCTAGAGATTCCCTAGCGGCTAACACAGATACGCAGTATTTT | CSARDSLAANTDTQYF
TRBJ2-7 | - | TRBV12-3/TRBV12-4 | few | TGTGCCAGCAGTTTGAAGACGACTGACCCCTACGAGCAGTACTTC | CASSLKTTDPYEQYF
TRBJ2-1 | - | TRBV29-1 | few | TGCAGCGCAACCTTAGCGGCCGATGAGCAGTTCTTC | CSATLAADEQFF
TRBJ2-5 | - | TRBV12-3/TRBV12-4 | - | TGTGCCAGCAGTTTACGAGCTTTCCCCCAAGAGACCCAGTACTTC | CASSLRAFPQETQYF
TRBJ2-7 | TRBD2 | TRBV20-1 | - | TGCAGTGCTATCCCACTAGCGGGAGTAAACGAGCAGTACTTC | CSAIPLAGVNEQYF
TRBJ2-7 | - | TRBV20-1 | few | TGCAGTGCTAGAGCGGGTTACGAGCAGTACTTC | CSARAGYEQYF
TRBJ2-7 | TRBD2 | TRBV5-1 | - | TGCGCCAGCAGCCCTACTAGCGGGAGTAACGAGCAGTACTTC | CASSPTSGSNEQYF
TRBJ2-1 | - | TRBV29-1 | few | TGCAGCGTTGAGATTTCGTCCTACAATGAGCAGTTCTTC | CSVEISSYNEQFF
TRBJ2-7 | - | TRBV4-2 | - | TGTGCCAGCAGCCAAGATCAAATAACCGAGCAGTACTTC | CASSQDQITEQYF
TRBJ2-5 | TRBD2 | TRBV2 | - | TGTGCCAGCATAGCCGCGGGGGTCCGGGAGACCCAGTACTTC | CASIAAGVRETQYF
TRBJ1-5 | - | TRBV20-1 | - | TGCAGTGCCAGAGGACTCTTGAGCAATCAGCCCCAGCATTTT | CSARGLLSNQPQHF
TRBJ1-5 | TRBD1 | TRBV4-3 | many | TGCGCCAGCAGCCAAGCTCGTTTTCAGGGGGCTCCCCAGCATTTT | CASSQARFQGAPQHF
TRBJ2-5 | TRBD2 | TRBV6-2/TRBV6-3 | - | TGTGCCAGCAGGATTTCTAGCGGGAGGGCCGGGGAGACCCAGTACTTC | CASRISSGRAGETQYF
TRBJ2-1 | TRBD2 | TRBV9 | - | TGTGCCAGCAGCGTAGTGCCTAGCGGGAGTGTGAATCAGTTCTTC | CASSVVPSGSVNQFF
TRBJ2-3 | - | TRBV11-2 | - | TGTGCCAGCAGCTTAGATTTGGGGGGTCTTACAGATACGCAGTATTTT | CASSLDLGGLTDTQYF
TRBJ2-5 | - | TRBV18 | - | TGTGCCAGCTCACCAAGTTTGAGGGGAGAGACCCAGTACTTC | CASSPSLRGETQYF
TRBJ2-7 | TRBD2 | TRBV4-2 | few | TGTGCCAGCAGCCATGGGGCTAGCGGGAACGGGGAGCAGTACTTC | CASSHGASGNGEQYF
TRBJ1-2 | TRBD1 | TRBV7-8 | few | TGTGCCAGCAGCTCCGGGACAGGGGGCTATGGCTACACCTTC | CASSSGTGGYGYTF
TRBJ2-7 | TRBD2 | TRBV12-3/TRBV12-4 | - | TGTGCCAGCAGTCCATCAAGGGGACTAGCGGGAGACTACGAGCAGTACTTC | CASSPSRGLAGDYEQYF
TRBJ2-5 | - | TRBV4-1 | few | TGCGCCAGCAGCCAAGTATCCTGGGAAGAGACCCAGTACTTC | CASSQVSWEETQYF
TRBJ2-1 | - | TRBV28 | - | TGTGCCAGCAGTTATCGACAGGCCTACAATGAGCAGTTCTTC | CASSYRQAYNEQFF
TRBJ1-2 | TRBD1 | TRBV4-2 | - | TGTGCCAGCAGCCAAGATCCAGGGGGCCATGGCTACACCTTC | CASSQDPGGHGYTF
TRBJ2-1 | TRBD1 | TRBV5-1 | - | TGCGCCAGCTCCGGGACAGCCCTCAACAATGAGCAGTTCTTC | CASSGTALNNEQFF
TRBJ2-1 | TRBD1 | TRBV2 | - | TGTGCCAGCAGCTCGGGACAGTGGAATGAGCAGTTCTTC | CASSSGQWNEQFF
TRBJ1-5 | TRBD1 | TRBV27 | - | TGTGCCAGCAGGACCGGGACAGGGATTCCCAATCAGCCCCAGCATTTT | CASRTGTGIPNQPQHF
TRBJ2-1 | - | TRBV12-5 | - | TGTGCTAGTGGTTTGGTTGGCAGGGGACTGATAAAACCCGGCGTGGGCAATGAGCAGTTCTTC | CASGLVGRGLIKPGVGNEQFF
TRBJ2-3 | - | TRBV12-3/TRBV12-4 | - | TGTGCCAGCAGCTACCGGGACCCTATCACAGATACGCAGTATTTT | CASSYRDPITDTQYF
TRBJ2-4 | - | TRBV2 | few | TGTGCCAGCAGTGAAATAAGGGATGGGGCCAAAAACATTCAGTACTTC | CASSEIRDGAKNIQYF
TRBJ1-1 | - | TRBV5-1 | - | TGCGCCAGCAGCCGTGGACAGACTATTATGAACACTGAAGCTTTCTTT | CASSRGQTIMNTEAFF
TRBJ2-3 | - | TRBV20-1 | - | TGCAGTGCTACTGTAACAGGGGATACGCAGTATTTT | CSATVTGDTQYF
TRBJ1-2 | - | TRBV14 | - | TGTGCCAGCAGCCAAGACCTGGGGGCGAAGGACTATGGCTACACCTTC | CASSQDLGAKDYGYTF
TRBJ2-1 | TRBD2 | TRBV20-1 | - | TGCAGTGCTAGAGATTCCGCGAACCAAGCGGGATCGGGCAATGAGCAGTTCTTC | CSARDSANQAGSGNEQFF
TRBJ2-1 | TRBD1 | TRBV15 | few | TGTGCCACCAGCAGCAGACAGGGGAGGTTTGGGTATGAGCAGTTCTTC | CATSSRQGRFGYEQFF
TRBJ2-5 | - | TRBV9 | - | TGTGCCAGCAGCCCTGCCAGGGGCAGAGAGACCCAGTACTTC | CASSPARGRETQYF
TRBJ2-7 | - | TRBV28 | few | TGTGCCAGCAGTTTGGGTAGGGCACTGTACGAGCAGTACTTC | CASSLGRALYEQYF